This T cell receptor beta chain comes out of a study of T cells in Graves' hyperthyroidism and ophthalmopathy (dated by TCRdb to 2018 to 2020). Regarding the research as a whole: Peripheral blood was sampled at the time of initial diagnosis, prior to any treatment. A discovery cohort of around 100 patients, about 43 with Graves' ophthalmopathy and more than 55 with stable Graves' hyperthyroidism, was used to find distinguishing TCR V-J signatures. For training and testing, the approximately 97 patients in the discovery cohort were randomly divided in a 7:3 ratio. TCR Vbeta CDR3 sequencing of 130 to 150 peripheral blood samples (roughly 41 ophthalmopathy, some 75 hyperthyroidism and some 17 progressor patients) is reported in the paper. In several Graves' hyperthyroidism patients, the study also compared T-cell repertoires from thyroid tissue with T-cell repertoires from blood. Prospective prediction of ophthalmopathy was tested in an independent validation cohort of 18 to 20 hyperthyroidism patients and approximately 17 patients who later progressed to ophthalmopathy. Once sampling was done, hyperthyroidism patients were given methimazole at a starting dose of 30 mg daily, whereas ophthalmopathy patients were given high-dose intravenous methylprednisolone. Overall results and qualifications from the work: Most expanded thyroid clonotypes (frequency above 0.001) were also found in blood, which suggests that blood repertoires may mirror thyroid immune responses. A 13 V-J signature model separated ophthalmopathy from stable hyperthyroidism, with over 85% sensitivity and 81% to 82% specificity in cross-validation and 80%/75% in testing. During validation, the model predicted progression to ophthalmopathy a median of approximately six months ahead of onset, with approximately 71% sensitivity and 72% to 80% specificity. No statistical method was used to fix the sample size in advance, and group allocation was not hidden from the investigators.

In the ophthalmopathy patients, disease was moderately to severely active, with a Clinical Activity Score of 3 or more, a NOSPECS grade of 4 or more, and a duration of less than 3 months. Patients with uncontrolled infections, other autoimmune diseases, pregnancy or lactation were excluded. Diagnoses were based on clinical symptoms, serum thyroxine and TRAb, thyroid ultrasound and orbital computed tomography. Ficoll-Paque density gradient centrifugation was used to isolate PBMCs from around 10 ml of fresh peripheral blood. Trizol reagent was used to extract total RNA, and RNA quality was then checked on an Agilent 2100 Bioanalyzer. Amplification of TCR beta CDR3 regions was carried out from RNA transcripts. A first-round RT-PCR of the TCR CDR3 used the HTBI primer set with the Qiagen OneStep RT-PCR kit. A second multiplex PCR round built the libraries, followed by size selection and purification. The libraries were sequenced on an Illumina HiSeq2000 using paired-end 100 bp reads. The original methods were these. Raw data were processed with SOAPnuke, discarding reads with adapters, uncalled bases, mean Phred below 15, or no exact constant-primer or identifier match. COPE v1.2.5 was used to merge the high-quality paired reads, and each unique nucleotide sequence was defined as a clonotype. MiTCR v1.1 was used to align the clonotypes against IMGT TRBV, TRBD and TRBJ reference segments. Analysis was restricted to V-J combinations with a frequency above 0.0001, which covered just over 98% of repertoires. A TCS score was defined as the ratio between F50 (clonal expansion) and ExV (chaos), using BLOSUM62-based TCRdist between CDR3 peptides within each V-J. Welch's t-statistics and random forest reduced roughly 500 V-J features to 13, which were used in a naive Bayes classifier (R e1071). In TCRdb, the public reads were trimmed at Q25 with fastp and aligned with MiXCR, with productive beta chains retained. Rows are combined by CDR3 protein, so each entry shows the most common genes and DNA. The V and J calls were not made by the authors but by TCRdb's processing. In all, the sample holds around 490,000 distinct CDR3 sequences, and less than 20% of those were seen once. Of the sample, 45% to 50% falls within the top ten clones.

This clonotype was picked up many times. The specificity of this receptor is unknown. Base qualities are not provided; no much larger clone lies one nucleotide away. The sequence came from a man aged 35 to 55 with Graves' ophthalmopathy. Sequencing used blood.

Here the CDR3 is given as CASSLNAAGGMNEQYF. DNA sequence: TGCGCCAGCAGCTTAAACGCGGCCGGAGGGATGAACGAGCAGTACTTC. The rearranged chain carries TRBV5-1 and TRBJ2-7; perhaps TRBD2 is the D gene, with 6 bases matching. At the junction V is shortened by 2 bases and J by 5 bases, with 20 bases in between. According to the germline V gene, CDR1 reads SGHRS and CDR2 reads YFSETQ. The CDR3 has 16 amino acids, counting the end cysteine and phenylalanine. Just CDR3 DNA is preserved here, 48 bases in frame from base 1.